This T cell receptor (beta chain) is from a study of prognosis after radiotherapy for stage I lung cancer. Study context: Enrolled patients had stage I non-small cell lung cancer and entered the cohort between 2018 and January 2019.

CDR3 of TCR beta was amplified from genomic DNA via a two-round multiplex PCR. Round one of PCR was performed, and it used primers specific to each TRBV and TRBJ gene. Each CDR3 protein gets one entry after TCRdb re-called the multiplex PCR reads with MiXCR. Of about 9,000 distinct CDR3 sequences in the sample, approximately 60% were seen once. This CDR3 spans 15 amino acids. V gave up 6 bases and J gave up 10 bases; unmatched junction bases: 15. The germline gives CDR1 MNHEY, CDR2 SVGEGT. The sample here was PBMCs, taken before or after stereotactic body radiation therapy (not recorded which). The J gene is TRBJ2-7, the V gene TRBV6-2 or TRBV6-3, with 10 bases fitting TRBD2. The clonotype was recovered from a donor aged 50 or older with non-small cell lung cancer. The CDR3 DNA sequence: TGTGCCAGCAGCCCCACTCACCGCCTAGCGGGAGTCCAGTACTTC. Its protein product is CASSPTHRLAGVQYF.